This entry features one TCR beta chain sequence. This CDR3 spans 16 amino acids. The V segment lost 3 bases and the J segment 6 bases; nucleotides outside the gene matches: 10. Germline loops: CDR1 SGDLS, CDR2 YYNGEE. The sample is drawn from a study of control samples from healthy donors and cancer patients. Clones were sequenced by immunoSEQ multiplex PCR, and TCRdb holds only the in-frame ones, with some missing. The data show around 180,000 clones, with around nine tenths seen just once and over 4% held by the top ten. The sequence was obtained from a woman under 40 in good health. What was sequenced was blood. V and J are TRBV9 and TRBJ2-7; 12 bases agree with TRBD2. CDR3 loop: CASSAFSGLAGFEQYF. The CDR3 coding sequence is TGTGCCAGCAGCGCCTTTTCCGGACTAGCGGGATTCGAGCAGTACTTC.